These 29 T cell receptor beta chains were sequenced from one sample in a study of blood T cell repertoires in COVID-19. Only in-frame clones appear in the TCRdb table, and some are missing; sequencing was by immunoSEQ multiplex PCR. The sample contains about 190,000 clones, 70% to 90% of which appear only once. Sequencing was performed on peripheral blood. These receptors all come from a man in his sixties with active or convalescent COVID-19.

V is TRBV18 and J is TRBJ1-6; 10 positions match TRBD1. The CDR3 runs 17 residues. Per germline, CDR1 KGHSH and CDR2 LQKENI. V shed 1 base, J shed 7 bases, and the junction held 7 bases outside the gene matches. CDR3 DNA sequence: TGTGCCAGCTCACCACGGGGACAGGGGATGGGGAATTCACCCCTCCACTTT. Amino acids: CASSPRGQGMGNSPLHF.

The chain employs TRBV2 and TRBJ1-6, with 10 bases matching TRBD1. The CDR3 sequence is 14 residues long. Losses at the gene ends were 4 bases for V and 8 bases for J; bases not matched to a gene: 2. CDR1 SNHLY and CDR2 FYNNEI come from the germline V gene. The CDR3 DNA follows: TGTGCCAGCAGTGGACAGGGGGCGTATTCACCCCTCCACTTT. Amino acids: CASSGQGAYSPLHF. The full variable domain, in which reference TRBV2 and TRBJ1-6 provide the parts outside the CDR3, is EPEVTQTPSHQVTQMGQEVILRCVPISNHLYFYWYRQILGQKVEFLVSFYNNEISEKSEIFDDQFSVERPDGSNFTLKIRSTKLEDSAMYFCASSGQGAYSPLHFGNGTRLTVT.

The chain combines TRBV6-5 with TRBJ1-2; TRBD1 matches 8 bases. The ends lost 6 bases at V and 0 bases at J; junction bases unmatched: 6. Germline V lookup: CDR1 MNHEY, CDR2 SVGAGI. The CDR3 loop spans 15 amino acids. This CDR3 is CASSTTGGSNYGYTF. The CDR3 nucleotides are TGTGCCAGCAGCACCACAGGGGGTTCTAACTATGGCTACACCTTC.

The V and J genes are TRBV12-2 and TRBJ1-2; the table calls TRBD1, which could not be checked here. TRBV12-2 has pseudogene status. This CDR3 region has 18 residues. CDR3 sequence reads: CASRHEVDRGIFDYGYTF. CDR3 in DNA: TGTGCAAGTCGCCACGAGGTGGACAGGGGAATTTTTGACTATGGCTACACCTTC.

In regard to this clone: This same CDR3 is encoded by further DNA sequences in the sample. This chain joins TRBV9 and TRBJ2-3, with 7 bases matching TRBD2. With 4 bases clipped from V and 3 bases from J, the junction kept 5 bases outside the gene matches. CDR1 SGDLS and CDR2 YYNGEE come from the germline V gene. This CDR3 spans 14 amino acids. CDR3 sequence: CASSPGGVTDTQYF. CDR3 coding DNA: TGTGCCAGCAGCCCTGGGGGGGTGACAGATACGCAGTATTTT.

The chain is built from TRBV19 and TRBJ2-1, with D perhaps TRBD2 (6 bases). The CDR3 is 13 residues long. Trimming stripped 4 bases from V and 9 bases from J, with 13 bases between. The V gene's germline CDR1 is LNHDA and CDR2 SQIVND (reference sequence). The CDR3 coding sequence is TGTGCCAGTAGTACGGGGCGGGGTAGTGAGCAGTTCTTC. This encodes CASSTGRGSEQFF. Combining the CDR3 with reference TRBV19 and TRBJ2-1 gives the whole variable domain DGGITQSPKYLFRKEGQNVTLSCEQNLNHDAMYWYRQDPGQGLRLIYYSQIVNDFQKGDIAEGYSVSREKKESFPLTVTSAQKNPTAFYLCASSTGRGSEQFFGPGTRLTVL.

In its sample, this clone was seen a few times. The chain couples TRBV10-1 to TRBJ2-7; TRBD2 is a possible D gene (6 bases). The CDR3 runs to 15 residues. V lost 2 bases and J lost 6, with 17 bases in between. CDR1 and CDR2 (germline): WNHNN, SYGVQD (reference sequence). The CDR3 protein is CASSEDLGGRGEQYF. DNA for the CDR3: TGCGCCAGCAGTGAGGACCTCGGGGGAAGGGGCGAGCAGTACTTC.

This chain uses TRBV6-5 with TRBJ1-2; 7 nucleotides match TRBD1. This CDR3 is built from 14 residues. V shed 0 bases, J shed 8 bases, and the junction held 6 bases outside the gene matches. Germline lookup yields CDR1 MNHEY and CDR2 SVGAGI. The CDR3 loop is CASSYSTGTAGYTF. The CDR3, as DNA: TGTGCCAGCAGTTACTCGACAGGGACAGCGGGCTACACCTTC.

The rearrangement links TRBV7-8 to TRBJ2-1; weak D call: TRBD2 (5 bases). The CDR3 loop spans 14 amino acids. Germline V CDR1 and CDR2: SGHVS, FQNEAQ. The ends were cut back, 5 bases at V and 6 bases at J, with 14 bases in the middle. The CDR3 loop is CASSPRLTLNEQFF. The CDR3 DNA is TGTGCCAGCAGCCCCAGACTAACCCTCAATGAGCAGTTCTTC.

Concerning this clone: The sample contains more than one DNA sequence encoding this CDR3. The CDR3 DNA reads as TGTGCCAGCAGCCCGGGACAGGCGAACACTGAAGCTTTCTTT. Amino acids: CASSPGQANTEAFF. The rearrangement joins TRBV3-1 (or the pseudogene TRBV3-2) to TRBJ1-1; 8 positions match TRBD1. The V segment lost 4 bases and the J segment 1 base; nucleotides outside the gene matches: 2. Germline V gene sequence: CDR1 LGHDT, CDR2 YNNKEL (reference sequence). The CDR3 covers 14 residues.

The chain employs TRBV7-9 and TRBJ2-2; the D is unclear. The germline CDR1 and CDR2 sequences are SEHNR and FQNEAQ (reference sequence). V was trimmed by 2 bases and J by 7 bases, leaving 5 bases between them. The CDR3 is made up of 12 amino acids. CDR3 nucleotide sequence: TGTGCCAGCAGCTTAATCGGCGGGGAGCTGTTTTTT. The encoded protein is CASSLIGGELFF.

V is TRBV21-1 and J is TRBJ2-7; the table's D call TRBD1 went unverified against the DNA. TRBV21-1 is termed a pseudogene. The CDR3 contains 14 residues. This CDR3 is CASSKGDRPTEQYF. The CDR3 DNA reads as TGTGCCAGCAGCAAAGGGGACAGGCCGACTGAGCAGTACTTC.

The CDR3 coding sequence is TGTGCCACCAGTGATTTCCCACAAGATACGCAGTATTTT. Translated: CATSDFPQDTQYF. The chain uses TRBV24-1 and TRBJ2-3, with D unresolved. Germline V gene data show CDR1 as KGHDR and CDR2 as SFDVKD. V dropped 1 base and J dropped 5 bases, with 6 bases sitting between them. This CDR3 region has 13 residues.

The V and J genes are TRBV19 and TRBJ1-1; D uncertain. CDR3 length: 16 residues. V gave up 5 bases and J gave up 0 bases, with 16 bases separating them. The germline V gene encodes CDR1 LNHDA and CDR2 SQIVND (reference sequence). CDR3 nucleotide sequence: TGTGCCAGTAGTGCAGCTTACAGCTTAATGAACACTGAAGCTTTCTTT. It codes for CASSAAYSLMNTEAFF.

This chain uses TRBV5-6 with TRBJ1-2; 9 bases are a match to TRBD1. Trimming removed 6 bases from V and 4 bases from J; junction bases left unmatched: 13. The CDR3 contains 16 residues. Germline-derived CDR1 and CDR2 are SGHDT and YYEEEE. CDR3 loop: CASTTPRTGVPYGYTF. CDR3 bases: TGTGCCAGCACCACCCCCCGGACAGGGGTTCCCTATGGCTACACCTTC.

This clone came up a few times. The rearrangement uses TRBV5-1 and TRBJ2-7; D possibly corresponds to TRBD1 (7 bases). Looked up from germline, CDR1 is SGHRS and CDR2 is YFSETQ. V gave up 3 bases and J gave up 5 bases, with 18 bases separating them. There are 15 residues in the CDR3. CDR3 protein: CASSSGGLSVNEQYF. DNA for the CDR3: TGCGCCAGCAGCTCAGGGGGACTGTCCGTCAACGAGCAGTACTTC.

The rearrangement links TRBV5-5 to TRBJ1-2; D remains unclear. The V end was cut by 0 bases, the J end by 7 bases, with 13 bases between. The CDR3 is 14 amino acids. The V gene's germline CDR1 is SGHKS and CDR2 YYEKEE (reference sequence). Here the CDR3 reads CASSLVRSDPGYTF. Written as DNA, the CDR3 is TGTGCCAGCAGCTTGGTGAGGTCCGATCCTGGCTACACCTTC.

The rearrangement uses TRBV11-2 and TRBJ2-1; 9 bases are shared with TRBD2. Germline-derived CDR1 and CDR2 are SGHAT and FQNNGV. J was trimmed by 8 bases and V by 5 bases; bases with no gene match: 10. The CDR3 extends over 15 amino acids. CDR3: CASSLSRGGGYEQFF. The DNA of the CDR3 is TGTGCCAGCAGCCTCTCGCGGGGGGGCGGCTATGAGCAGTTCTTC.

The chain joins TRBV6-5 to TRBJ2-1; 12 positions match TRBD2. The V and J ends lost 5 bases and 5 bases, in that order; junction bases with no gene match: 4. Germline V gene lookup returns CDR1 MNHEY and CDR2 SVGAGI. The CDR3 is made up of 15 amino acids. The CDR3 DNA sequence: TGTGCCAGCAGTCCCGGACTAGCGGGGCACAATGAGCAGTTCTTC. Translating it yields CASSPGLAGHNEQFF.

This chain's CDR3 is CASSILNEQFF. In DNA, the CDR3 is TGTGCCAGCAGTATTCTCAATGAGCAGTTCTTC. The chain is built from TRBV12-3 or TRBV12-4 and TRBJ2-1; D not resolved. This CDR3 spans 11 amino acids. Trimming removed 5 bases from V and 6 bases from J, with 5 bases in between.

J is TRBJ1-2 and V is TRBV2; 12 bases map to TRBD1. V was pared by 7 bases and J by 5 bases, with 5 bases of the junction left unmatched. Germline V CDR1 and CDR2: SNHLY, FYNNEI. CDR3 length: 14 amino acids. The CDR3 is CASKGTGGGYGYTF. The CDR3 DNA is TGTGCCAGCAAAGGGACAGGGGGCGGATATGGCTACACCTTC. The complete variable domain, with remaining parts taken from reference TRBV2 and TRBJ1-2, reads EPEVTQTPSHQVTQMGQEVILRCVPISNHLYFYWYRQILGQKVEFLVSFYNNEISEKSEIFDDQFSVERPDGSNFTLKIRSTKLEDSAMYFCASKGTGGGYGYTFGSGTRLTVV.

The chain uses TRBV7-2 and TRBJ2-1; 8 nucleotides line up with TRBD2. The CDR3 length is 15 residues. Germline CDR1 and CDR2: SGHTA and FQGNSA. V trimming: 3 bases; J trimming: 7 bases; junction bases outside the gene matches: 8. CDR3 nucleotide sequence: TGTGCCAGCAGCTTCCGGGGGGGCCGGAGGAATGAGCAGTTCTTC. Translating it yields CASSFRGGRRNEQFF.

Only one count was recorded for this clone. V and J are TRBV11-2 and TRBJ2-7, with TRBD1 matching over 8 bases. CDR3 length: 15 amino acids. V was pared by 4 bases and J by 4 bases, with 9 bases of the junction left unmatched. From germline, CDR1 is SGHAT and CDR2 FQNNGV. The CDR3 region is CASSSAYRGYYEQYF. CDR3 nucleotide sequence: TGTGCCAGCAGCTCAGCCTACAGGGGGTATTACGAGCAGTACTTC.

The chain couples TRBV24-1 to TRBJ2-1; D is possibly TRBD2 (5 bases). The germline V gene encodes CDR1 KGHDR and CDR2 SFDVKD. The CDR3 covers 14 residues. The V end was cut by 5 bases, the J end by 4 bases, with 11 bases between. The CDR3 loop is CATSVARGYNEQFF. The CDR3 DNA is TGTGCCACCAGTGTAGCTCGAGGGTACAATGAGCAGTTCTTC.

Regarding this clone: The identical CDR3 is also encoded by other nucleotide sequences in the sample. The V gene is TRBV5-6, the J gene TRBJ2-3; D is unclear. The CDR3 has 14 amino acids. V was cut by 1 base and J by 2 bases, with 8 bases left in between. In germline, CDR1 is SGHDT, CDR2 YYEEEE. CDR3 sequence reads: CASSLFLITDTQYF. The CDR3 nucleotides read TGTGCCAGCAGCTTGTTTCTAATCACAGATACGCAGTATTTT.

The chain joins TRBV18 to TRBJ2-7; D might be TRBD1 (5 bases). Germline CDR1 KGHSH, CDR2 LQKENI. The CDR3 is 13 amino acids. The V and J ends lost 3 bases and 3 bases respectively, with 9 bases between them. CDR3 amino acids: CASSPRQNYEQYF. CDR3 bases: TGTGCCAGCTCACCGAGACAGAACTACGAGCAGTACTTC.

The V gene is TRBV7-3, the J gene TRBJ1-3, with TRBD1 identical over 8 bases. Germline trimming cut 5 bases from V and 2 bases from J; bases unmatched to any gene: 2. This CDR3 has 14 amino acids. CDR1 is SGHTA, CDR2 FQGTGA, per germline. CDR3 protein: CASSAQGAGNTIYF. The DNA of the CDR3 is TGTGCCAGCAGCGCACAGGGGGCTGGAAACACCATATATTTT.

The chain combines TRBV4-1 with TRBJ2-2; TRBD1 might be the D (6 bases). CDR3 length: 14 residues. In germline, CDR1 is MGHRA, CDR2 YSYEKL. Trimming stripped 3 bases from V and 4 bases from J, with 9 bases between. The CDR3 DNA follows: TGCGCCAGCAGCCACGGACAGTCCACCGGGGAGCTGTTTTTT. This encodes CASSHGQSTGELFF.

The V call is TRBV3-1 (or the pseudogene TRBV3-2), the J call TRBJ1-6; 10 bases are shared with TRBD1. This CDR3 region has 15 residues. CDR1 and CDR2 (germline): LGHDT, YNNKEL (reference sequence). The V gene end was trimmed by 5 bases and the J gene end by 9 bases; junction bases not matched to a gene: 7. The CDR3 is CASSKIGTGVSPLHF. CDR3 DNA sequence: TGTGCCAGCAGCAAAATTGGGACAGGGGTTTCACCCCTCCACTTT.